The sequence of this TCR beta chain was determined in a study of tumor and adjacent non-tumor tissue in lung cancer. About the study: On average, productive TCRbeta reads reached about 4.17 million per sample.

CDR1 SGHAT and CDR2 FQNNGV come from the germline V gene. The CDR3 consists of 17 residues. RNA was extracted from bulk tissue without any cell sorting. This non-tumor lung sample came from over 3 cm beyond the tumor edge. Regarding the study as a whole: Tumor tissue had significantly higher TCR diversity than normal lung. Top 100 clones took a larger repertoire share in normal lung.

The library came from three nested PCR rounds adapted from ARM-PCR protocols. TCRdb re-analysed the multiplex PCR reads in MiXCR, keeping a single row per CDR3 protein. The sample carries 50,000 to 60,000 distinct CDR3 sequences, about 80% recorded once. About this clonotype: Its antigen is not known. One junction end does not reproduce the germline sequence, and a read error may be involved.

The chain uses TRBV11-2 and TRBJ2-2; the D call may be TRBD1 or TRBD2 (6 bases each). The source material was distant non-tumor lung tissue. This TCR came from an older woman with non-small cell lung cancer. CDR3 nucleotide sequence: TGTGCAAGCAGCTCTCCCCAAGGGGGGCGGAACACCGGGGAGCTGTGTTTT. This sequence encodes CASSSPQGGRNTGELCF.